This passage covers 5 T cell receptor beta chains from one sample sequenced in a study of blood T cell repertoires in COVID-19. Sequencing used immunoSEQ multiplex PCR; TCRdb keeps in-frame clones, though not all of them. The sample records 180,000 or so clones, almost 90% being singletons. The sample was peripheral blood. Source of these receptors: a young man with active or convalescent COVID-19.

This chain connects TRBV15 to TRBJ1-2; possible D gene TRBD1, 6 bases. V was cut by 2 bases and J by 8 bases, with 15 bases left in between. Germline CDR1 LNHNV, CDR2 YYDKDF (reference sequence). This CDR3 spans 14 amino acids. The CDR3: CATSRTPGVQGYTF. CDR3 in DNA: TGTGCCACCAGCAGAACTCCAGGGGTCCAGGGCTACACCTTC.

This sequence joins TRBV3-1 (or the pseudogene TRBV3-2) and TRBJ2-3; perhaps TRBD2 as D (5 bases). Per germline, CDR1 LGHDT and CDR2 YNNKEL (reference sequence). The CDR3 sequence is 15 residues long. V gave up 5 bases and J gave up 6 bases, with 18 bases separating them. The CDR3 DNA is TGTGCCAGCAGCACCGGAGGCCCAAGTGTTGATACGCAGTATTTT. It yields the protein CASSTGGPSVDTQYF.

This clone was observed once. The chain employs TRBV6-2 or TRBV6-3 and TRBJ2-7, with D possibly matching TRBD2 (6 bases). Trimming took off 2 bases at V and 3 bases at J, with 8 bases between the two ends. CDR1 MNHEY and CDR2 SVGEGT come from the germline V gene. The CDR3 totals 13 residues. CDR3 amino acids: CASSYGDFYEQYF. In DNA, the CDR3 is TGTGCCAGCAGTTACGGGGACTTCTACGAGCAGTACTTC.

The rearrangement links TRBV10-3 to TRBJ2-5, with D possibly matching TRBD2 (5 bases). The V end was cut by 0 bases, the J end by 4 bases, with 15 bases between. Germline assignment: CDR1 ENHRY and CDR2 SYGVKD. The CDR3 runs to 16 residues. The CDR3 region has the DNA TGTGCCATCAGTGAGTCGACGTCTAGCTGGGGAGAGACCCAGTACTTC. Its translation: CAISESTSSWGETQYF.

The rearrangement uses TRBV10-2 and TRBJ2-7, with 10 bases lining up with TRBD1. Germline CDR1 and CDR2: WSHSY and SAAADI. This CDR3 has 13 amino acids. With V trimmed by 4 bases and J by 4 bases, 1 base remained unmatched. The CDR3 nucleotides are TGCGCCAGCAGTGGGACAGGGGGTTACGAGCAGTACTTC. Its translation: CASSGTGGYEQYF.